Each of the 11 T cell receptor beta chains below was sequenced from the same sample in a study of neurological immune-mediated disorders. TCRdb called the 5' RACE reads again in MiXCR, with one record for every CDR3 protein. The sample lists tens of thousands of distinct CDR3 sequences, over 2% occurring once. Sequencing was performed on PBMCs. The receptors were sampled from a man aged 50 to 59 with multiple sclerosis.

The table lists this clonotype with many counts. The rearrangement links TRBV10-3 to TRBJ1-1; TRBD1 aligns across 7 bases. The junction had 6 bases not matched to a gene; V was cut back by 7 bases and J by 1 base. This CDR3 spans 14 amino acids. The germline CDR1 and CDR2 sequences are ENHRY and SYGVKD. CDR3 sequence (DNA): TGTGCCATCAACCCGACAGGGCCGAACACTGAAGCTTTCTTT. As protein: CAINPTGPNTEAFF.

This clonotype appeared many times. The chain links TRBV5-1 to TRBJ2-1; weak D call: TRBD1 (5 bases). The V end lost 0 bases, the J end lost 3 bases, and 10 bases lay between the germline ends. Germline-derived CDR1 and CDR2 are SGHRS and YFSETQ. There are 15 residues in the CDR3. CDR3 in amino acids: CASSLGQGIYNEQFF. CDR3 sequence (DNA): TGCGCCAGCAGCTTGGGGCAGGGTATCTACAATGAGCAGTTCTTC. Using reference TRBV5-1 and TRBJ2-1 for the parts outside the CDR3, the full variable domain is KAGVTQTPRYLIKTRGQQVTLSCSPISGHRSVSWYQQTPGQGLQFLFEYFSETQRNKGNFPGRFSGRQFSNSRSEMNVSTLELGDSALYLCASSLGQGIYNEQFFGPGTRLTVL.

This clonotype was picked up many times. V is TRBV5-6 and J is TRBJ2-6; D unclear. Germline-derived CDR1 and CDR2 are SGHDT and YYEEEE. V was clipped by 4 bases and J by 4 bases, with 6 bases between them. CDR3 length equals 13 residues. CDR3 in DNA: TGTGCCAGCAGCCTCACAGGGGCCAACGTCCTGACTTTC. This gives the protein CASSLTGANVLTF.

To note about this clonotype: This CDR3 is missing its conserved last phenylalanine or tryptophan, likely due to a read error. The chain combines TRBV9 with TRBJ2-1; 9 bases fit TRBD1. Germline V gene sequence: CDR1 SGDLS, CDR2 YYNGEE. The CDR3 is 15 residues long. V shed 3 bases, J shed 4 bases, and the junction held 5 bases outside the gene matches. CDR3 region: CASSARQGGYNEQFN. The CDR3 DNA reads TGTGCCAGCAGCGCCAGACAGGGGGGGTACAATGAGCAGTTCAAC.

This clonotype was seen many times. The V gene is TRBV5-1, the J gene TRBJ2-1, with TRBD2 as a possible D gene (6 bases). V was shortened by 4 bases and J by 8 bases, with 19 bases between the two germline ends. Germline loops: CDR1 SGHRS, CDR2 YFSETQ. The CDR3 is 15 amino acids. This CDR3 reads CASSKASGRLDEQFF. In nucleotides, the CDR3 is TGCGCCAGCAGCAAAGCCAGCGGGCGTTTAGATGAGCAGTTCTTC. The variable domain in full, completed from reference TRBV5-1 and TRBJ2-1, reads KAGVTQTPRYLIKTRGQQVTLSCSPISGHRSVSWYQQTPGQGLQFLFEYFSETQRNKGNFPGRFSGRQFSNSRSEMNVSTLELGDSALYLCASSKASGRLDEQFFGPGTRLTVL.

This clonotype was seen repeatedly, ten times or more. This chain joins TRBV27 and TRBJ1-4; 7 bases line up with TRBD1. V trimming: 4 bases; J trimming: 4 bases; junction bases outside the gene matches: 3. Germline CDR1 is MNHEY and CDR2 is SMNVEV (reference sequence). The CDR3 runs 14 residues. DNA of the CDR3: TGTGCCAGCAGTTCTCGGGACAGTAATGAAAAACTGTTTTTT. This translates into CASSSRDSNEKLFF.

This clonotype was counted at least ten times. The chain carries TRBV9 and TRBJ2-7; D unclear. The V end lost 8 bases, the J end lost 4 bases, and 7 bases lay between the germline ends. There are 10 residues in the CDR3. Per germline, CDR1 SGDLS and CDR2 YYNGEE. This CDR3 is CASKCYEQYF. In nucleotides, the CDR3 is TGTGCCAGTAAATGTTACGAGCAGTACTTC.

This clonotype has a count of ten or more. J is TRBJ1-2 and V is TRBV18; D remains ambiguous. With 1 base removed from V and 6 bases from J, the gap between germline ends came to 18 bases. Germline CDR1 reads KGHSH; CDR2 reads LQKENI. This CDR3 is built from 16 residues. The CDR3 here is CASSPHSEPPDDGYTF. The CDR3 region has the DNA TGTGCCAGCTCACCACATTCTGAGCCCCCCGATGATGGCTACACCTTC.

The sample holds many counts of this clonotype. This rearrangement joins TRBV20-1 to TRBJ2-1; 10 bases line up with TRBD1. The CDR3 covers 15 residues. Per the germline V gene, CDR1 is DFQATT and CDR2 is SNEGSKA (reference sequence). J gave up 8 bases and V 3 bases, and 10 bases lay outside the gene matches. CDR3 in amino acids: CSASRRGTGVDEQFF. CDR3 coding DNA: TGCAGTGCTAGCCGCCGTGGGACAGGGGTCGATGAGCAGTTCTTC.

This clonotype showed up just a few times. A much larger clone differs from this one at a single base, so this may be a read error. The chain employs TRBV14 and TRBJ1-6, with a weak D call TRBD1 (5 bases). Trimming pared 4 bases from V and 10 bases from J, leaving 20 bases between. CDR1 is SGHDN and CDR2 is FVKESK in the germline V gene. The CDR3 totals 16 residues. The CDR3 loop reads CASSLGQDTIGSPLHF. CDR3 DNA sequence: TGTGCCAGCAGCCTTGGGCAGGACACCATCGGATCACCCCTCCACTTT.

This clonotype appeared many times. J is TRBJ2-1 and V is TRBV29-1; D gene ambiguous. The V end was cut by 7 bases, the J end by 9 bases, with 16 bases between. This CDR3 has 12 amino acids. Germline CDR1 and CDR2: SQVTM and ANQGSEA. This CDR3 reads CSARLRFSEQFF. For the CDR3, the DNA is TGCAGCGCCCGCCTGCGGTTCAGTGAGCAGTTCTTC.